These 23 T cell receptor beta chains were all obtained from the same sample, sequenced in a study of vaccination and CD4 T cells after COVID-19. The assay that was used to sequence DNA from cultured CD4+ T cells was the Oncomine TCR Beta short-read assay. Using its own MiXCR run on the PCR reads, TCRdb lists one record per CDR3 protein. In the table there are 15,000 to 20,000 distinct CDR3 sequences, less than 40% of which are singletons. Indicated treatment: roughly 11-day PBMC culture with coronavirus spike peptide pools or control peptides (ViraFEST assay). No antigen has been identified for these receptors. The sequencing sample was made of cultured CD4+ T cells from blood. The receptor source for this set is a human donor with COVID-19.

This clonotype showed up just a few times. This chain links TRBV28 with TRBJ1-1; TRBD1 matches at 10 bases. Germline trimming cut 8 bases from V and 4 bases from J; bases unmatched to any gene: 7. The CDR3 consists of 14 residues. Germline-derived CDR1 and CDR2 are MDHEN and SYDVKM. The CDR3 DNA follows: TGTGCCAGCGGTTGGGACAGGGGATCCACTGAAGCTTTCTTT. Protein: CASGWDRGSTEAFF.

The chain combines TRBV27 with TRBJ2-5; 8 bases map to TRBD1. Germline values: CDR1 MNHEY, CDR2 SMNVEV (reference sequence). Trimming removed 0 bases from V and 3 bases from J; junction bases left unmatched: 3. The CDR3 length is 15 residues. As DNA, the CDR3 is TGTGCCAGCAGTTTATCGCGGGGACAGGAAGAGACCCAGTACTTC. This sequence encodes CASSLSRGQEETQYF.

Only a few counts were recorded for this clonotype. The rearrangement links TRBV30 to TRBJ1-6; 9 bases align to TRBD1. CDR3 length: 15 residues. Germline assignment: CDR1 GTSNPN and CDR2 SVGIG (reference sequence). V dropped 3 bases and J dropped 1; count of bases not matched to a gene: 1. CDR3 region: CAWRTGGSYNSPLHF. The CDR3 nucleotides are TGTGCCTGGAGGACAGGGGGATCCTATAATTCACCCCTCCACTTT.

This clonotype was counted only a few times. The chain has TRBV6-2 or TRBV6-3 and TRBJ2-7; the D is unclear. CDR1 and CDR2 (germline): MNHEY, SVGEGT. Trimming pared 2 bases from V and 0 bases from J, leaving 5 bases between. This CDR3 is built from 13 residues. Written as DNA, the CDR3 is TGTGCCAGCAGTTACGGGAACTCCTACGAGCAGTACTTC. It encodes CASSYGNSYEQYF.

The chain employs TRBV9 and TRBJ2-3; perhaps D is TRBD1 or TRBD2 (5 bases each). Germline values: CDR1 SGDLS, CDR2 YYNGEE. This CDR3 has 15 amino acids. The V end was cut by 0 bases, the J end by 2 bases, with 10 bases between. The CDR3 DNA sequence: TGTGCCAGCAGCGTAGCCGAGGGGCTCACAGATACGCAGTATTTT. It is translated as CASSVAEGLTDTQYF.

CDR3 sequence: CASSPTGLLNTGELFF. The CDR3, as DNA: TGCGCCAGCAGCCCCACGGGACTGCTGAACACCGGGGAGCTGTTTTTT. The chain links TRBV5-1 to TRBJ2-2; D possibly corresponds to TRBD2 (6 bases). Germline-derived CDR1 and CDR2 are SGHRS and YFSETQ. Trimming pared 4 bases from V and 1 base from J, leaving 14 bases between. The CDR3 totals 16 residues.

The table lists this clonotype with a few counts. The CDR3 sequence: CASSRQGAAAGYTF. CDR3 nucleotide sequence: TGTGCCAGCAGCCGACAGGGGGCAGCGGCTGGCTACACCTTC. The rearrangement uses TRBV12-3 or TRBV12-4 and TRBJ1-2; 10 positions match TRBD1. V lost 6 bases and J lost 7; bases outside the gene matches: 8. CDR3 length equals 14 residues.

This clonotype was observed a handful of times. The chain employs TRBV7-8 and TRBJ2-3, with a weak D call TRBD2 (5 bases). The CDR3 contains 16 residues. Trimming left V 4 bases short and J 2 bases short, with 16 bases between. The germline V gene encodes CDR1 SGHVS and CDR2 FQNEAQ. CDR3 region: CASSSLAAGLTDTQYF. Written as DNA, the CDR3 is TGTGCCAGCAGCTCGCTCGCGGCGGGCCTCACAGATACGCAGTATTTT.

The J gene is TRBJ1-5, the V gene TRBV6-1; tentative D call: TRBD1 (5 bases). CDR3 length: 15 residues. The V gene lost 2 bases and the J gene lost 1 base, with 9 bases spanning the gap. From germline, CDR1 is MNHNS and CDR2 SASEGT. CDR3 DNA sequence: TGTGCCAGCAGTGAATGGACACCAAGCAATCAGCCCCAGCATTTT. It specifies CASSEWTPSNQPQHF.

The chain recombines TRBV5-4 with TRBJ2-7; 8 bases are shared with TRBD1. Germline V gene lookup returns CDR1 SGHNT and CDR2 YYREEE (reference sequence). The V and J ends lost 0 bases and 6 bases, in that order; junction bases with no gene match: 11. The CDR3 is 16 amino acids. The CDR3 sequence is CASSLGGTGGVLEQYF. The DNA for the CDR3 is TGTGCCAGCAGCTTGGGGGGGACAGGAGGGGTACTCGAGCAGTACTTC.

This chain connects TRBV4-3 to TRBJ1-2, with 7 positions matching TRBD1. In germline, CDR1 is LGHNA, CDR2 YSLEER. J gave up 6 bases and V 0 bases, and 10 bases lay outside the gene matches. The CDR3 totals 16 residues. The CDR3 nucleotides read TGCGCCAGCAGCCAAGAACCGTCACAGGGGAACGATGGCTACACCTTC. Protein sequence: CASSQEPSQGNDGYTF.

This clonotype was recorded a few times. This chain links TRBV2 with TRBJ1-2, with D perhaps TRBD1 (6 bases). Germline loops: CDR1 SNHLY, CDR2 FYNNEI. With 6 bases removed from V and 0 bases from J, the gap between germline ends came to 11 bases. This CDR3 has 14 residues. CDR3 bases: TGTGCCAGCAGGAACAGGGTCGCTAACTATGGCTACACCTTC. It yields the protein CASRNRVANYGYTF. The variable domain in full, completed from reference TRBV2 and TRBJ1-2, reads EPEVTQTPSHQVTQMGQEVILRCVPISNHLYFYWYRQILGQKVEFLVSFYNNEISEKSEIFDDQFSVERPDGSNFTLKIRSTKLEDSAMYFCASRNRVANYGYTFGSGTRLTVV.

The chain recombines TRBV18 with TRBJ2-1; 8 nucleotides agree with TRBD1. Germline V CDR1 and CDR2: KGHSH, LQKENI. V lost 3 bases and J lost 8; bases outside the gene matches: 12. The CDR3 spans 16 residues. As DNA, the CDR3 is TGTGCCAGCTCACCCCAAGGGACAGGTCCCACAGATGAGCAGTTCTTC. This sequence encodes CASSPQGTGPTDEQFF.

The chain combines TRBV5-8 with TRBJ1-5, with D perhaps TRBD1 (6 bases). V lost 2 bases to trimming and J lost 2 bases, with 17 bases between them. The CDR3 extends over 17 amino acids. The germline CDR1 and CDR2 sequences are SGHTS and YDEGEE. The CDR3 region is CASSFGGRLIRNQPQHF. In DNA, the CDR3 is TGTGCCAGCAGCTTCGGGGGCAGACTCATCCGCAATCAGCCCCAGCATTTT.

This sequence joins TRBV11-2 and TRBJ2-5; TRBD1 might be the D (6 bases). CDR1 SGHAT and CDR2 FQNNGV come from the germline V gene. V lost 1 base and J 1 base, leaving 7 bases between the germline ends. This CDR3 comprises 14 residues. The CDR3 DNA is TGTGCCAGCAGCTTAGGAGGGGGCCAAGAGACCCAGTACTTC. Translated, it gives CASSLGGGQETQYF.

In its sample, this clonotype was seen once. This may be a read error, as it is one base from a much larger clone. The chain joins TRBV20-1 to TRBJ2-4; 7 bases match TRBD2. The germline gives CDR1 DFQATT, CDR2 SNEGSKA (reference sequence). The CDR3 runs to 15 residues. The CDR3 spells CSGRALAVAKNIQYF. CDR3 nucleotide sequence: TGCAGTGGTAGAGCCCTAGCGGTAGCCAAAAACATTCAGTACTTC.

V is TRBV4-2 and J is TRBJ1-3; possibly TRBD1 for D (5 bases). CDR3 length equals 16 residues. Trimming took 0 bases from V and 2 from J, leaving 11 bases between them. Germline assignment: CDR1 LGHNA and CDR2 YNFKEQ. DNA for the CDR3: TGTGCCAGCAGCCAAGATCTTGTGGGGCCTGGAAACACCATATATTTT. This gives the protein CASSQDLVGPGNTIYF.

This chain links TRBV11-2 with TRBJ2-2, with D unclear. Germline V gene lookup returns CDR1 SGHAT and CDR2 FQNNGV. With 3 bases removed from V and 4 bases from J, the gap between germline ends came to 15 bases. The CDR3 totals 16 residues. CDR3 bases: TGTGCCAGCAGCTTCCGAACCGGCAGTTCCACCGGGGAGCTGTTTTTT. Protein: CASSFRTGSSTGELFF.

In this sample, this clonotype turned up a few times. CDR3 coding DNA: TGTGCCAGCAGCTCTCGCCGAACAAGCGGGGGGCGCTCCTACAATGAGCAGTTCTTC. Encoded protein: CASSSRRTSGGRSYNEQFF. The gene calls are TRBV7-2 and TRBJ2-1; 9 bases map to TRBD2. Germline CDR1 is SGHTA and CDR2 is FQGNSA. The CDR3 extends over 19 amino acids. V lost 4 bases, J lost 0 bases, and 13 bases stayed unmatched.

The chain couples TRBV2 to TRBJ1-5; the D is unclear. In germline, CDR1 is SNHLY, CDR2 FYNNEI. Trimming shortened V by 7 bases and J by 0 bases, and 13 bases separated the two germline ends. CDR3 size: 15 residues. CDR3 amino acids: CASKVAVTSNQPQHF. In nucleotides, the CDR3 is TGTGCCAGCAAGGTAGCAGTTACTAGCAATCAGCCCCAGCATTTT.

In its sample, this clonotype was seen a few times. The chain couples TRBV6-5 to TRBJ1-3; 7 positions match TRBD1. Looked up from germline, CDR1 is MNHEY and CDR2 is SVGAGI. CDR3 length: 14 residues. V trimming: 2 bases; J trimming: 12 bases; junction bases outside the gene matches: 10. DNA of the CDR3: TGTGCCAGCAGTTACCCCAGACAGGGCACAGTCATATATTTT. Amino acids: CASSYPRQGTVIYF.

The chain employs TRBV24-1 and TRBJ2-7; 9 bases map to TRBD2. The CDR3 extends over 14 amino acids. Looked up from germline, CDR1 is KGHDR and CDR2 is SFDVKD. The V gene end was trimmed by 7 bases and the J gene end by 0 bases; junction bases not matched to a gene: 3. CDR3 loop: CATSRSGSSYEQYF. The DNA of the CDR3 is TGTGCCACCAGCCGTAGCGGGAGCTCCTACGAGCAGTACTTC.

The table lists this clonotype with a few counts. The CDR3 reads CASSPQGNYGYTF. The CDR3 DNA reads TGTGCCAGCAGCCCACAGGGTAACTATGGCTACACCTTC. The rearrangement uses TRBV6-1 and TRBJ1-2, with D possibly TRBD1 on 6 matching bases. The CDR3 sequence is 13 residues long. In germline, CDR1 is MNHNS, CDR2 SASEGT. V dropped 6 bases and J dropped 1 base, with 9 bases sitting between them.